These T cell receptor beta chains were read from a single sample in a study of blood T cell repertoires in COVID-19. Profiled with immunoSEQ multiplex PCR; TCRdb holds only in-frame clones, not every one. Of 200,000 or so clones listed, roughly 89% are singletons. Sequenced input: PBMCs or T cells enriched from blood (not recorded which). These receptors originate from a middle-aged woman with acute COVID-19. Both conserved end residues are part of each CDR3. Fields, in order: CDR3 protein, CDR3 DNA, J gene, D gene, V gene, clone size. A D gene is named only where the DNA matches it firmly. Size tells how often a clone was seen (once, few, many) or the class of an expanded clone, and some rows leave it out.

CDR3aa: CASSLGFWGQGSYEQYF
CDR3nt: TGTGCCAGCAGCTTGGGGTTCTGGGGACAGGGGTCCTACGAGCAGTACTTC
j_gene: TRBJ2-7
d_gene: TRBD1
v_gene: TRBV13
abundance: -

CDR3aa: CASSVNTGGQNEKLFF
CDR3nt: TGTGCCAGCAGTGTTAATACAGGGGGCCAGAATGAAAAACTGTTTTTT
j_gene: TRBJ1-4
d_gene: TRBD1
v_gene: TRBV25-1
abundance: -

CDR3aa: CASSLDGWQETQYF
CDR3nt: TGTGCCAGCAGCTTAGACGGGTGGCAAGAGACCCAGTACTTC
j_gene: TRBJ2-5
d_gene: -
v_gene: TRBV11-2
abundance: -

CDR3aa: CASSLGTKNTGELFF
CDR3nt: TGTGCCAGCAGCTTAGGGACTAAGAACACCGGGGAGCTGTTTTTT
j_gene: TRBJ2-2
d_gene: -
v_gene: TRBV7-9
abundance: -

CDR3aa: CASSFQGMNTEAFF
CDR3nt: TGCGCCAGCAGCTTCCAGGGGATGAACACTGAAGCTTTCTTT
j_gene: TRBJ1-1
d_gene: -
v_gene: TRBV5-1
abundance: -

CDR3aa: CASSSTSGAREQYF
CDR3nt: TGTGCCAGCAGCTCTACTAGCGGGGCCCGCGAGCAGTACTTC
j_gene: TRBJ2-7
d_gene: TRBD2
v_gene: TRBV7-2
abundance: -

CDR3aa: CASSLYLREQFF
CDR3nt: TGTGCCAGCAGCCTATACCTCCGGGAGCAGTTCTTC
j_gene: TRBJ2-1
d_gene: -
v_gene: TRBV3-1/TRBV3-2
abundance: few

CDR3aa: CASREYVSNQPQHF
CDR3nt: TGTGCCAGCAGGGAGTACGTTAGCAATCAGCCCCAGCATTTT
j_gene: TRBJ1-5
d_gene: -
v_gene: TRBV6-5
abundance: few

CDR3aa: CASSSIRRDRGLSSPLHF
CDR3nt: TGTGCCAGCAGCTCGATACGCCGGGACAGGGGGCTTTCGTCACCCCTCCACTTT
j_gene: TRBJ1-6
d_gene: TRBD1
v_gene: TRBV5-5
abundance: once

CDR3aa: CASSLEGQGGDTQYF
CDR3nt: TGCGCCAGCAGCTTGGAAGGACAGGGTGGAGATACGCAGTATTTT
j_gene: TRBJ2-3
d_gene: TRBD1
v_gene: TRBV5-1
abundance: -

CDR3aa: CATQGAYTEAFF
CDR3nt: TGCGCCACCCAGGGGGCATACACTGAAGCTTTCTTT
j_gene: TRBJ1-1
d_gene: TRBD1
v_gene: TRBV10-2
abundance: -

CDR3aa: CGRVGVNGYTF
CDR3nt: TGTGGGAGAGTAGGGGTAAATGGCTACACCTTC
j_gene: TRBJ1-2
d_gene: -
v_gene: TRBV30
abundance: many

CDR3aa: CASSAQQRETQYF
CDR3nt: TGTGCCAGCTCAGCCCAACAACGAGAGACCCAGTACTTC
j_gene: TRBJ2-5
d_gene: -
v_gene: TRBV18
abundance: -

CDR3aa: CASRLTGENGYTF
CDR3nt: TGTGCCAGCAGATTGACAGGGGAAAACGGCTACACCTTC
j_gene: TRBJ1-2
d_gene: TRBD1
v_gene: TRBV6-5
abundance: -

CDR3aa: CATGTEGKKLFF
CDR3nt: TGTGCCACCGGGACTGAGGGTAAAAAACTGTTTTTT
j_gene: TRBJ1-4
d_gene: -
v_gene: TRBV2
abundance: -

CDR3aa: CASSLGAQQYF
CDR3nt: TGTGCCAGCAGTTTGGGGGCCCAGCAGTACTTC
j_gene: TRBJ2-7
d_gene: -
v_gene: TRBV12-3/TRBV12-4
abundance: -

CDR3aa: CASSPGTGRQPQHF
CDR3nt: TGTGCCAGCAGCCCTGGGACAGGGAGGCAGCCCCAGCATTTT
j_gene: TRBJ1-5
d_gene: TRBD1
v_gene: TRBV6-4
abundance: -

CDR3aa: CASNPTGGEGNEKLFF
CDR3nt: TGTGCCAGTAACCCGACAGGGGGCGAGGGAAATGAAAAACTGTTTTTT
j_gene: TRBJ1-4
d_gene: TRBD1
v_gene: TRBV19
abundance: -

CDR3aa: CASSLKRGGFQETQYF
CDR3nt: TGTGCCAGCAGCTTGAAGAGGGGGGGGTTCCAAGAGACCCAGTACTTC
j_gene: TRBJ2-5
d_gene: -
v_gene: TRBV3-1/TRBV3-2
abundance: -

CDR3aa: CASSQRQGAGGPIYNEQFF
CDR3nt: TGCGCCAGCAGCCAGAGACAGGGTGCGGGGGGCCCTATATACAATGAGCAGTTCTTC
j_gene: TRBJ2-1
d_gene: -
v_gene: TRBV4-1
abundance: -

CDR3aa: CASSPGTSGVYEQYF
CDR3nt: TGTGCCAGCAGTCCTGGGACTAGCGGGGTCTACGAGCAGTACTTC
j_gene: TRBJ2-7
d_gene: TRBD2
v_gene: TRBV27
abundance: -

CDR3aa: CASSQDRAEGSTDTQYF
CDR3nt: TGTGCCAGCAGCCAAGATCGCGCGGAGGGGTCCACAGATACGCAGTATTTT
j_gene: TRBJ2-3
d_gene: -
v_gene: TRBV4-2
abundance: -

CDR3aa: CASSPRTEPFYGYTF
CDR3nt: TGTGCCAGCTCACCAAGGACAGAACCCTTCTATGGCTACACCTTC
j_gene: TRBJ1-2
d_gene: -
v_gene: TRBV18
abundance: -

CDR3aa: CASSLEGGYRSPLHF
CDR3nt: TGTGCCAGCAGCTTGGAAGGGGGCTACAGATCACCCCTCCACTTT
j_gene: TRBJ1-6
d_gene: TRBD1
v_gene: TRBV5-4
abundance: -

CDR3aa: CASSPDRNQPQHF
CDR3nt: TGTGCCAGCAGCCCGGACAGGAATCAGCCCCAGCATTTT
j_gene: TRBJ1-5
d_gene: TRBD1
v_gene: TRBV7-2
abundance: -

CDR3aa: CATSRDLAGTSRNQPQHF
CDR3nt: TGTGCCACCAGCAGAGATCTGGCGGGTACGAGTCGCAATCAGCCCCAGCATTTT
j_gene: TRBJ1-5
d_gene: -
v_gene: TRBV15
abundance: -

CDR3aa: CASSHLTSGFETQYF
CDR3nt: TGTGCCAGCAGCCACCTGACTAGCGGGTTTGAGACCCAGTACTTC
j_gene: TRBJ2-5
d_gene: TRBD2
v_gene: TRBV14
abundance: -

CDR3aa: CASSLSGATGITANEKLFF
CDR3nt: TGTGCCAGCAGCTTGAGCGGGGCGACCGGGATCACTGCTAATGAAAAACTGTTTTTT
j_gene: TRBJ1-4
d_gene: -
v_gene: TRBV13
abundance: -

CDR3aa: CASSEAQGAVTPLHF
CDR3nt: TGTGCCAGCAGTGAAGCGCAGGGGGCCGTGACACCCCTCCACTTT
j_gene: TRBJ1-6
d_gene: TRBD1
v_gene: TRBV6-1
abundance: few

CDR3aa: CASSAAPGQGVNDYGYTF
CDR3nt: TGTGCCAGCAGCGCAGCTCCGGGACAGGGGGTCAACGACTATGGCTACACCTTC
j_gene: TRBJ1-2
d_gene: TRBD1
v_gene: TRBV9
abundance: -

CDR3aa: CASTPGQGKLETQYF
CDR3nt: TGTGCCAGCACTCCAGGACAGGGGAAGCTGGAGACCCAGTACTTC
j_gene: TRBJ2-5
d_gene: TRBD1
v_gene: TRBV6-5
abundance: -

CDR3aa: CASSLGAGGYNEQFF
CDR3nt: TGTGCCAGCAGCTTAGGAGCGGGAGGGTACAATGAGCAGTTCTTC
j_gene: TRBJ2-1
d_gene: TRBD2
v_gene: TRBV7-2
abundance: -